The 4 T cell receptor beta chains given below trace back to one sample, sequenced in a study of long-term antiretroviral therapy in people with HIV. The immunoSEQ assay was v3.0, run at survey level. The assay was immunoSEQ multiplex PCR, and TCRdb's table has in-frame clones only and misses some. The sample consists of roughly 31,000 clones, approximately 91% of them appearing once. Here the sequenced sample was unsorted PBMCs, taken approximately 5 years before starting antiretroviral therapy. All receptors come from a man aged 50 or older with HIV.

The gene calls are TRBV29-1 and TRBJ2-1; 7 bases agree with TRBD2. The CDR3 contains 13 residues. Germline V CDR1 and CDR2: SQVTM, ANQGSEA. J lost 11 bases, V lost 0 bases, and 7 bases had no gene match. CDR3 bases: TGCAGCGTTGAAGATCGGGGCGGGACTAAGCAGTTCTTC. Encoded protein: CSVEDRGGTKQFF.

The rearrangement uses TRBV15 and TRBJ2-3, with 8 bases lining up with TRBD2. Germline trimming cut 1 base from V and 3 bases from J; bases unmatched to any gene: 15. Germline V gives CDR1 LNHNV, CDR2 YYDKDF (reference sequence). CDR3 size: 19 residues. CDR3 sequence reads: CATSRGPRSSGAYTDTQYF. The CDR3 nucleotides are TGTGCCACCAGCAGAGGGCCCCGGAGTAGCGGGGCATATACAGATACGCAGTATTTT.

This sequence joins TRBV28 and TRBJ2-1; D might be TRBD1 or TRBD2, each matching 5 bases. This CDR3 has 14 residues. The germline V gene encodes CDR1 MDHEN and CDR2 SYDVKM. Trimming took off 1 base at V and 9 bases at J, with 13 bases between the two ends. In DNA form, the CDR3 reads TGTGCCAGCAGTTTATTAGGCAGGGACGGTGAGCAGTTCTTC. This translates into CASSLLGRDGEQFF. The variable domain in full, with the rest retrieved from reference TRBV28 and TRBJ2-1, is DVKVTQSSRYLVKRTGEKVFLECVQDMDHENMFWYRQDPGLGLRLIYFSYDVKMKEKGDIPEGYSVSREKKERFSLILESASTNQTSMYLCASSLLGRDGEQFFGPGTRLTVL.

CDR3 protein: CASSVVKGGFASYGYTF. Here the CDR3 DNA reads TGTGCCAGCAGCGTAGTAAAAGGGGGCTTTGCCTCCTATGGCTACACCTTC. V gene TRBV9 combines with J gene TRBJ1-2; 7 nucleotides agree with TRBD1. Trimming cost V 0 bases and J 4 bases; bases outside gene matches: 12. The germline CDR1 and CDR2 sequences are SGDLS and YYNGEE. The CDR3 loop spans 17 amino acids.